This TCR beta chain was sequenced for a study of blood T cell repertoires in COVID-19. In germline, CDR1 is GTSNPN, CDR2 SVGIG (reference sequence). This CDR3 has 14 amino acids. Trimming removed 0 bases from V and 6 bases from J; junction bases left unmatched: 5. Method: immunoSEQ multiplex PCR; TCRdb's copy keeps in-frame clones and lacks some. The sample has fewer than 200,000 clones; approximately 80% are singletons. The rearrangement uses TRBV30 and TRBJ2-4; 7 nucleotides agree with TRBD2. The sample was PBMCs or T cells enriched from blood (not recorded which). The TCR comes from a man aged 50-59 years who had recovered from COVID-19. The CDR3, as DNA: TGTGCCTGGAGTGTGGGAGGGGAGGGAAACATTCAGTACTTC. Protein: CAWSVGGEGNIQYF.